This entry concerns a single T cell receptor beta chain. The CDR3 covers 12 residues. Per the germline V gene, CDR1 is MDHEN and CDR2 is SYDVKM. V was cut by 7 bases and J by 1 base, with 7 bases left in between. The sample is drawn from a study of T cell changes during pregnancy in multiple sclerosis. The protocol was immunoSEQ multiplex PCR, while the TCRdb copy is restricted to in-frame clones and leaves out a portion. The sample lists tens of thousands of clones, 93% occurring once. The chain recombines TRBV28 with TRBJ2-5; D call uncertain. The input for sequencing was peripheral blood, taken in the second trimester of pregnancy. This receptor was taken from a female donor with multiple sclerosis, enrolled in a pregnancy study. CDR3 nucleotides: TGTGCCAGCACTGGCGGCCAAGAGACCCAGTACTTC. It translates to CASTGGQETQYF.